Below, 32 T cell receptor beta chains from the same sample are listed, as sequenced in a study of blood T cell repertoires in COVID-19. Clones were sequenced by immunoSEQ multiplex PCR, and TCRdb holds only the in-frame ones, with some missing. The sample has roughly 140,000 clones, 80% seen once. The specimen sequenced was peripheral blood. The source of these receptors is a man aged 55-75 years with active or convalescent COVID-19.

V usage is TRBV7-9 and J usage is TRBJ2-3; 11 positions agree with TRBD2. Per the germline V gene, CDR1 is SEHNR and CDR2 is FQNEAQ (reference sequence). The V and J ends lost 2 bases and 1 base, in that order; junction bases with no gene match: 8. The CDR3 extends over 18 amino acids. This CDR3 reads CASSLKLTGLAGTDTQYF. The CDR3 bases are TGTGCCAGCAGCTTAAAACTTACGGGACTAGCGGGCACAGATACGCAGTATTTT.

The CDR3 DNA sequence: TGTGCCATCAGTGAGTCCGCAGATACGCAGTATTTT. Translated: CAISESADTQYF. The rearrangement uses TRBV10-3 and TRBJ2-3; D is unclear. Germline V lookup: CDR1 ENHRY, CDR2 SYGVKD. Trimming pared 0 bases from V and 4 bases from J, leaving 2 bases between. The CDR3 has 12 amino acids.

V and J are TRBV2 and TRBJ1-5; no definite D call. CDR3 length: 14 residues. V was trimmed by 4 bases and J by 6 bases, leaving 13 bases between them. CDR1 is SNHLY and CDR2 is FYNNEI in the germline V gene. The CDR3 protein is CASSGGVPSQPQHF. CDR3 in DNA: TGTGCCAGCAGTGGCGGGGTACCCAGTCAGCCCCAGCATTTT.

This chain connects TRBV5-1 to TRBJ2-4; possible D gene TRBD1, 6 bases. This CDR3 region has 16 residues. The V end lost 4 bases, the J end lost 0 bases, and 14 bases lay between the germline ends. Per the germline V gene, CDR1 is SGHRS and CDR2 is YFSETQ. The CDR3 bases are TGCGCCAGCAGCCCTCCGGGACAACAAGCCAAAAACATTCAGTACTTC. It encodes CASSPPGQQAKNIQYF.

This clone was counted only a few times. J is TRBJ1-2 and V is TRBV24-1; 12 nucleotides align to TRBD1. The V and J ends lost 5 bases and 4 bases, in that order; junction bases with no gene match: 4. Germline values: CDR1 KGHDR, CDR2 SFDVKD. This CDR3 comprises 15 residues. The CDR3 protein is CATSGGQGAFYGYTF. The CDR3 nucleotides read TGTGCCACCAGTGGGGGACAGGGGGCTTTCTATGGCTACACCTTC.

As regards this clone: The same CDR3 is also encoded by other DNA sequences in this sample. The rearrangement links TRBV19 to TRBJ2-1, with a tentative D call TRBD2 (5 bases). The germline V gene has CDR1 LNHDA and CDR2 SQIVND (reference sequence). The CDR3 has 13 amino acids. V was cut by 9 bases and J by 3 bases, with 12 bases left in between. The CDR3 sequence: CASSTGNYNEQFF. The CDR3 nucleotides are TGTGCCAGCTCTACCGGGAACTACAATGAGCAGTTCTTC.

The V gene is TRBV7-6, the J gene TRBJ1-5; D unclear. The germline CDR1 and CDR2 sequences are SGHVS and FNYEAQ. Trimming pared 1 base from V and 2 bases from J, leaving 6 bases between. The CDR3 totals 14 residues. This CDR3 is CASSLDPGNQPQHF. The CDR3 DNA sequence: TGTGCCAGCAGCTTAGATCCTGGCAATCAGCCCCAGCATTTT.

V is TRBV20-1 and J is TRBJ2-1; D might be TRBD2 (5 bases). Germline values: CDR1 DFQATT, CDR2 SNEGSKA (reference sequence). The V gene lost 3 bases and the J gene lost 4 bases, with 13 bases spanning the gap. The CDR3 length is 14 residues. In nucleotides, the CDR3 is TGCAGTGCTAGTGATACTAGAAGTTACAATGAGCAGTTCTTC. It encodes CSASDTRSYNEQFF.

The chain links TRBV5-4 to TRBJ2-7, with a weak D call TRBD2 (5 bases). Trimming removed 1 base at V and 7 bases at J, with 15 bases between. The CDR3 has 14 amino acids. Germline-derived CDR1 and CDR2 are SGHNT and YYREEE (reference sequence). CDR3 in amino acids: CASSLRLASREQYF. The CDR3 DNA sequence: TGTGCCAGCAGCTTGCGGCTAGCTTCGAGGGAGCAGTACTTC.

This clone is medium-sized. The chain couples TRBV29-1 to TRBJ1-1; a weak D match, TRBD1 (6 bases). Germline CDR1 reads SQVTM; CDR2 reads ANQGSEA. The length of the CDR3 is 14 residues. With 7 bases removed from V and 11 bases from J, the gap between germline ends came to 26 bases. In nucleotides, the CDR3 is TGCAGCGCCGTTATTATTTCCGGGGGGCTGGAGGCTTTCTTT. Amino acid sequence: CSAVIISGGLEAFF.

Only one count was recorded for this clone. Written as DNA, the CDR3 is TGTGCCAGCAGCCAAAACCGGGGTGGCTACAATGAGCAGTTCTTC. Amino acid sequence: CASSQNRGGYNEQFF. This chain links TRBV4-2 with TRBJ2-1, with a weak D call TRBD2 (5 bases). Germline CDR1 and CDR2: LGHNA and YNFKEQ. Trimming pared 2 bases from V and 3 bases from J, leaving 11 bases between. The CDR3 sequence is 15 residues long.

This chain connects TRBV2 to TRBJ1-1, with a tentative D call TRBD1 (6 bases). Germline-derived CDR1 and CDR2 are SNHLY and FYNNEI. V lost 8 bases and J lost 5, with 18 bases in between. The CDR3 has 14 residues. CDR3 sequence: CASCRGLGGTEAFF. Here the CDR3 DNA reads TGTGCCAGCTGTCGGGGGCTGGGGGGGACTGAAGCTTTCTTT. The full variable domain, completed using reference TRBV2 and TRBJ1-1, is EPEVTQTPSHQVTQMGQEVILRCVPISNHLYFYWYRQILGQKVEFLVSFYNNEISEKSEIFDDQFSVERPDGSNFTLKIRSTKLEDSAMYFCASCRGLGGTEAFFGQGTRLTVV.

V gene TRBV5-1 combines with J gene TRBJ2-7; D is perhaps TRBD1 (6 bases). There are 15 residues in the CDR3. Per germline, CDR1 SGHRS and CDR2 YFSETQ. V was clipped by 0 bases and J by 2 bases, with 12 bases between them. The CDR3 sequence: CASSLGTAGTYEQYF. The CDR3 nucleotides are TGCGCCAGCAGCTTGGGGACAGCCGGCACCTACGAGCAGTACTTC. The variable domain in full, completed from reference TRBV5-1 and TRBJ2-7, reads KAGVTQTPRYLIKTRGQQVTLSCSPISGHRSVSWYQQTPGQGLQFLFEYFSETQRNKGNFPGRFSGRQFSNSRSEMNVSTLELGDSALYLCASSLGTAGTYEQYFGPGTRLTVT.

V usage is TRBV18 and J usage is TRBJ2-5; tentative D call: TRBD1 (6 bases). This CDR3 region has 14 residues. The V and J ends lost 4 bases and 4 bases respectively, with 13 bases between them. The V gene's germline CDR1 is KGHSH and CDR2 LQKENI. In DNA form, the CDR3 reads TGTGCCAGCTCACTAGGACAGTCCGGAGAGACCCAGTACTTC. Its protein product is CASSLGQSGETQYF.

The chain couples TRBV5-1 to TRBJ2-5; 7 bases match TRBD2. Germline trimming cut 4 bases from V and 3 bases from J; bases unmatched to any gene: 9. CDR3 length equals 15 residues. Germline V CDR1 and CDR2: SGHRS, YFSETQ. The CDR3 sequence is CASSPPGRDEETQYF. CDR3 coding DNA: TGCGCCAGCAGCCCACCAGGGAGGGACGAAGAGACCCAGTACTTC.

The rearrangement uses TRBV27 and TRBJ2-1, with D maybe TRBD2 (6 bases). V dropped 2 bases and J dropped 0 bases, with 8 bases sitting between them. The CDR3 length is 15 residues. Germline values: CDR1 MNHEY, CDR2 SMNVEV (reference sequence). The CDR3 nucleotides are TGTGCCAGCAGTTTACGCGGGGTCTCCTACAATGAGCAGTTCTTC. This encodes CASSLRGVSYNEQFF.

This clone was recorded only once. The gene calls are TRBV7-2 and TRBJ2-1; TRBD2 matches 8 bases. The length of the CDR3 is 15 residues. CDR1 is SGHTA and CDR2 is FQGNSA in the germline V gene. The trim removed 2 bases at V and 10 bases at J, leaving 10 bases unmatched. The CDR3 DNA sequence: TGTGCCAGCAGCTTACGTGTGCGGCTAGCGGGCGAGCAGTTCTTC. This translates into CASSLRVRLAGEQFF.

The chain joins TRBV28 to TRBJ1-1, with D perhaps matching TRBD1 (5 bases). The CDR3 consists of 15 residues. Trimming stripped 6 bases from V and 4 bases from J, with 18 bases between. From germline, CDR1 is MDHEN and CDR2 SYDVKM. CDR3 sequence: CASSENSGRGTEAFF. CDR3 in DNA: TGTGCCAGCAGCGAAAACTCGGGGAGGGGCACTGAAGCTTTCTTT.

The V gene is TRBV5-6, the J gene TRBJ2-7; D gene unclear. The CDR3 loop spans 12 amino acids. V lost 2 bases to trimming and J lost 4 bases, with 7 bases between them. Germline loops: CDR1 SGHDT, CDR2 YYEEEE. CDR3: CASSFESYEQYF. The CDR3 DNA reads TGTGCCAGCAGCTTTGAGAGTTACGAGCAGTACTTC.

Written as DNA, the CDR3 is TGTGCCAGCAGCCAAGCCATGACTAGCCGCATCGGGGAGCTGTTTTTT. Translating gives CASSQAMTSRIGELFF. V gene TRBV4-2 combines with J gene TRBJ2-2, with 7 nucleotides matching TRBD2. CDR3 length: 16 amino acids. CDR1 LGHNA and CDR2 YNFKEQ come from the germline V gene. Unmatched junction bases numbered 9, after V lost 1 base and J lost 7 bases.

Worth noting for this clone: This may be a read error, as it is one base from a much larger clone. This specimen includes other DNA sequences encoding the same CDR3. This rearrangement joins TRBV11-2 to TRBJ1-2, with TRBD1 identical over 7 bases. The length of the CDR3 is 17 residues. In germline, CDR1 is SGHAT, CDR2 FQNNGV. CDR3 sequence (DNA): TGTGCCAGCAGCCCACCTTATGGGGCAGGGGGTAACTATGGCTACACTTTC. Translating gives CASSPPYGAGGNYGYTF.

The V and J genes are TRBV5-1 and TRBJ2-3; the D gene is possibly TRBD1 (5 bases). Germline CDR1 is SGHRS and CDR2 is YFSETQ. The ends were cut back, 0 bases at V and 6 bases at J, with 14 bases in the middle. This CDR3 is built from 15 residues. The DNA of the CDR3 is TGCGCCAGCAGCTTGGTGGGTCAGGGTACGGATACGCAGTATTTT. Translation: CASSLVGQGTDTQYF. Full variable domain (rest looked up from reference TRBV5-1 and TRBJ2-3): KAGVTQTPRYLIKTRGQQVTLSCSPISGHRSVSWYQQTPGQGLQFLFEYFSETQRNKGNFPGRFSGRQFSNSRSEMNVSTLELGDSALYLCASSLVGQGTDTQYFGPGTRLTVL.

The sample holds many counts of this clone. The genes are TRBV5-1 and TRBJ2-7; 9 positions match TRBD1. Germline values: CDR1 SGHRS, CDR2 YFSETQ. Germline trimming cut 7 bases from V and 5 bases from J; bases unmatched to any gene: 13. The CDR3 is 15 residues long. Here the CDR3 reads CASGLGTGWGDEQYF. The CDR3 DNA follows: TGCGCCAGCGGACTGGGGACAGGGTGGGGAGACGAGCAGTACTTC.

This chain joins TRBV12-3 or TRBV12-4 and TRBJ2-3, with D unclear. Trimming took 5 bases from V and 1 from J, leaving 7 bases between them. The CDR3 consists of 13 residues. The CDR3 protein is CASSLAGTDTQYF. The CDR3 DNA follows: TGTGCCAGCAGTCTCGCGGGCACAGATACGCAGTATTTT.

J is TRBJ2-1 and V is TRBV24-1, with D possibly TRBD1 on 5 matching bases. The V gene's germline CDR1 is KGHDR and CDR2 SFDVKD. V gave up 1 base and J gave up 6 bases, with 6 bases separating them. The CDR3 is made up of 13 amino acids. The CDR3 DNA reads as TGTGCCACCAGTGATTTAAGGGGCAATGAGCAGTTCTTC. It codes for CATSDLRGNEQFF.

The chain couples TRBV5-6 to TRBJ1-1; D gene unclear. V shed 2 bases and J shed 0 bases, with 5 bases lying between them. This CDR3 has 13 residues. Germline values: CDR1 SGHDT, CDR2 YYEEEE. CDR3 residues: CASSFSLNTEAFF. CDR3 bases: TGTGCCAGCAGCTTCTCCCTGAACACTGAAGCTTTCTTT.

The chain has TRBV7-6 and TRBJ2-5, with 7 bases identical to TRBD2. Germline CDR1 is SGHVS and CDR2 is FNYEAQ. V was pared by 1 base and J by 1 base, with 3 bases of the junction left unmatched. The CDR3 runs to 15 residues. The CDR3 reads CASSLGSGAQETQYF. Here the CDR3 DNA reads TGTGCCAGCAGCTTAGGGAGCGGGGCCCAAGAGACCCAGTACTTC.

The chain carries TRBV14 and TRBJ2-3; maybe TRBD2 (6 bases). The length of the CDR3 is 17 residues. V lost 2 bases and J 0 bases, leaving 15 bases between the germline ends. In germline, CDR1 is SGHDN, CDR2 FVKESK. The CDR3 protein is CASSQPSGLRSTDTQYF. The CDR3 nucleotides read TGTGCCAGCAGCCAACCATCGGGACTCAGAAGCACAGATACGCAGTATTTT.

This clone has only a few counts. V usage is TRBV5-4 and J usage is TRBJ1-5; D possibly corresponds to TRBD1 (6 bases). Trimming cost V 4 bases and J 6 bases, with 14 bases left between them. CDR1 is SGHNT, CDR2 YYREEE, per germline (reference sequence). This CDR3 comprises 14 residues. The CDR3 DNA reads as TGTGCCAGCAGCCTACAGGGAGATGGTCAGCCCCAGCATTTT. This sequence encodes CASSLQGDGQPQHF.

As DNA, the CDR3 is TGTGCCAGTAGTTCAGGAGAAAAACTGTTTTTT. This codes for CASSSGEKLFF. This sequence joins TRBV19 and TRBJ1-4; D call uncertain. Per the germline V gene, CDR1 is LNHDA and CDR2 is SQIVND (reference sequence). CDR3 length: 11 residues. Trimming pared 5 bases from V and 8 bases from J, leaving 6 bases between.

There are a few counts of this clone. This chain links TRBV5-1 with TRBJ2-7, with D maybe TRBD1 (5 bases). Trimming took off 0 bases at V and 6 bases at J, with 16 bases between the two ends. The CDR3 is made up of 15 amino acids. Germline CDR1 and CDR2: SGHRS and YFSETQ. CDR3 loop: CASSLGGGLVAEQYF. CDR3 coding DNA: TGCGCCAGCAGCTTGGGGGGCGGATTGGTAGCCGAGCAGTACTTC.

The chain combines TRBV11-2 with TRBJ1-4; D not certain. Germline CDR1 reads SGHAT; CDR2 reads FQNNGV. The CDR3 consists of 14 residues. V was cut by 5 bases and J by 0 bases, with 7 bases left in between. DNA of the CDR3: TGTGCCAGCAGCCAGTCGACAACTAATGAAAAACTGTTTTTT. It yields the protein CASSQSTTNEKLFF. Full variable domain (remainder filled in from reference TRBV11-2 and TRBJ1-4): EAGVAQSPRYKIIEKRQSVAFWCNPISGHATLYWYQQILGQGPKLLIQFQNNGVVDDSQLPKDRFSAERLKGVDSTLKIQPAKLEDSAVYLCASSQSTTNEKLFFGSGTQLSVL.